These 20 T cell receptor beta chains were all obtained from the same sample, sequenced in a study of blood T cells in healthy people across ages. A sample-barcoded 5' primer and a J-beta primer mix were used in a second PCR of roughly 7 to 11 cycles. TCRdb reprocessed the 5' RACE reads via MiXCR and lists one record per CDR3 protein. The table includes 1.5 million to 1.9 million distinct CDR3 sequences, 35% to 45% detected once. Sequenced: blood. These receptors all stem from a woman between 18 and 29 years old in good health.

The chain is built from TRBV30 and TRBJ2-3, with TRBD2 matching over 7 bases. This CDR3 spans 15 amino acids. Per the germline V gene, CDR1 is GTSNPN and CDR2 is SVGIG (reference sequence). V dropped 4 bases and J dropped 0; count of bases not matched to a gene: 7. CDR3 region: CAWKEAGLSTDTQYF. The DNA of the CDR3 is TGTGCCTGGAAGGAAGCGGGACTTAGCACAGATACGCAGTATTTT.

CDR3 loop: CASSYSGLAGGLDTQYF. The CDR3 DNA reads as TGTGCCAGCAGCTATTCAGGACTAGCGGGGGGATTAGATACGCAGTATTTT. The chain couples TRBV3-1 to TRBJ2-3; 14 bases align to TRBD2. Looked up from germline, CDR1 is LGHDT and CDR2 is YNNKEL (reference sequence). The CDR3 spans 17 residues. V trimming: 5 bases; J trimming: 5 bases; junction bases outside the gene matches: 9.

There are a few counts of this clonotype. The chain is built from TRBV29-1 and TRBJ2-3, with 9 bases aligning to TRBD2. From germline, CDR1 is SQVTM and CDR2 ANQGSEA. CDR3 length: 15 amino acids. The J segment lost 2 bases and the V segment lost 0 bases, leaving 3 bases of the junction unmatched. The CDR3 loop is CSVEDRLADTDTQYF. The CDR3 DNA reads as TGCAGCGTTGAAGATAGACTAGCGGACACAGATACGCAGTATTTT.

The chain is built from TRBV5-6 and TRBJ2-1; TRBD2 aligns across 7 bases. The germline V gene has CDR1 SGHDT and CDR2 YYEEEE. Losses at the gene ends were 2 bases for V and 0 bases for J; bases not matched to a gene: 5. The CDR3 runs to 16 residues. CDR3 DNA sequence: TGTGCCAGCAGCTTACCGGGACTAAGCTCCTACAATGAGCAGTTCTTC. Translated: CASSLPGLSSYNEQFF.

This chain joins TRBV24-1 and TRBJ2-1; D unclear. The CDR3 is 12 amino acids. Germline CDR1 is KGHDR and CDR2 is SFDVKD. V was cut by 7 bases and J by 9 bases, with 12 bases left in between. The CDR3: CATRDHDAEQFF. CDR3 in DNA: TGTGCCACCAGGGACCATGACGCTGAGCAGTTCTTC.

The rearrangement joins TRBV29-1 to TRBJ2-5, with D perhaps TRBD1 (6 bases). CDR3 size: 12 residues. CDR1 SQVTM and CDR2 ANQGSEA come from the germline V gene. Trimming removed 4 bases at V and 11 bases at J, with 17 bases between. DNA for the CDR3: TGCAGCGTTGTAGGGGGAATCAATGAGCAGTACTTC. Its protein product is CSVVGGINEQYF.

The rearrangement uses TRBV7-6 and TRBJ1-4, with TRBD1 matching over 8 bases. The CDR3 loop spans 16 amino acids. Germline trimming cut 0 bases from V and 6 bases from J; bases unmatched to any gene: 6. Germline loops: CDR1 SGHVS, CDR2 FNYEAQ. The CDR3 sequence: CASSLAPGGADEKLFF. CDR3 DNA sequence: TGTGCCAGCAGCTTAGCCCCAGGGGGCGCAGATGAAAAACTGTTTTTT. The whole variable domain, remainder taken from reference TRBV7-6 and TRBJ1-4, is GAGVSQSPRYKVTKRGQDVALRCDPISGHVSLYWYRQALGQGPEFLTYFNYEAQQDKSGLPNDRFSAERPEGSISTLTIQRTEQRDSAMYRCASSLAPGGADEKLFFGSGTQLSVL.

The genes are TRBV6-2 or TRBV6-3 and TRBJ1-1; D ambiguous. V was pared by 2 bases and J by 10 bases, with 8 bases between. Germline CDR1 and CDR2: MNHEY and SVGEGT. The CDR3 spans 11 residues. CDR3 in DNA: TGTGCCAGCAGTTACAACCAGGCAGCTTTCTTT. Encoded protein: CASSYNQAAFF.

This clonotype was seen a few times. The chain is built from TRBV3-1 and TRBJ1-2; 7 positions agree with TRBD1. Germline CDR1 LGHDT, CDR2 YNNKEL (reference sequence). This CDR3 is 13 amino acids long. Losses at the gene ends were 3 bases for V and 8 bases for J; bases not matched to a gene: 6. The CDR3, as DNA: TGTGCCAGCAGCCAGTACAGGGGCGAGGGCTACACCTTC. Translation: CASSQYRGEGYTF. The whole variable domain, filled in from reference TRBV3-1 and TRBJ1-2, reads DTAVSQTPKYLVTQMGNDKSIKCEQNLGHDTMYWYKQDSKKFLKIMFSYNNKELIINETVPNRFSPKSPDKAHLNLHINSLELGDSAVYFCASSQYRGEGYTFGSGTRLTVV.

The table lists this clonotype with a few counts. CDR3 amino acids: CASSLMGPPSYNEQFF. CDR3 bases: TGTGCCAGCAGCTTGATGGGGCCGCCCTCTTACAATGAGCAGTTCTTC. V gene TRBV5-5 combines with J gene TRBJ2-1; TRBD1 might be the D (5 bases). V was clipped by 1 base and J by 4 bases, with 15 bases between them. Germline V lookup: CDR1 SGHKS, CDR2 YYEKEE (reference sequence). The CDR3 sequence is 16 residues long.

This chain joins TRBV3-1 and TRBJ1-1, with D possibly TRBD1 on 6 matching bases. CDR1 is LGHDT, CDR2 YNNKEL, per germline (reference sequence). The CDR3 is 15 amino acids. The germline V and J ends were trimmed by 4 bases and 3 bases, with 15 bases remaining between them. CDR3 DNA: TGTGCCAGCAGCCTGGGGGCAGGGCGAGACACTGAAGCTTTCTTT. Translated: CASSLGAGRDTEAFF. Combining the CDR3 with reference TRBV3-1 and TRBJ1-1 gives the whole variable domain DTAVSQTPKYLVTQMGNDKSIKCEQNLGHDTMYWYKQDSKKFLKIMFSYNNKELIINETVPNRFSPKSPDKAHLNLHINSLELGDSAVYFCASSLGAGRDTEAFFGQGTRLTVV.

The rearrangement joins TRBV3-1 to TRBJ2-1; D unclear. This CDR3 has 16 amino acids. Between the trimmed V and J ends, which lost 2 bases and 5 bases, there was a span of 16 bases. CDR1 is LGHDT and CDR2 is YNNKEL in the germline V gene (reference sequence). CDR3 sequence reads: CASSQSAPPKHNEQFF. DNA for the CDR3: TGTGCCAGCAGCCAATCTGCGCCCCCGAAACACAATGAGCAGTTCTTC.

This clonotype has a handful of counts. This chain uses TRBV6-2 or TRBV6-3 with TRBJ2-1; D might be TRBD2 (5 bases). Per the germline V gene, CDR1 is MNHEY and CDR2 is SVGEGT. V shed 0 bases and J shed 1 base, with 10 bases lying between them. The CDR3 consists of 16 residues. CDR3 DNA: TGTGCCAGCAGTTACTCCTCTAGCCCTTCCTACAATGAGCAGTTCTTC. This codes for CASSYSSSPSYNEQFF.

This clonotype was observed a few times. The CDR3 is CASSFALQETQYF. The CDR3 region has the DNA TGTGCCAGCAGCTTTGCCTTACAAGAGACCCAGTACTTC. This rearrangement joins TRBV7-2 to TRBJ2-5; D call uncertain. CDR3 length: 13 amino acids. Germline CDR1 SGHTA, CDR2 FQGNSA. Trimming left V 3 bases short and J 2 bases short, with 7 bases between.

The CDR3 is CASSKESDNEQFF. CDR3 sequence (DNA): TGTGCCAGCAGCAAAGAAAGCGACAATGAGCAGTTCTTC. This rearrangement joins TRBV21-1 to TRBJ2-1. TRBV21-1 is a pseudogene locus. This CDR3 spans 13 amino acids.

The rearrangement links TRBV4-1 to TRBJ2-7; weak D call: TRBD1 (5 bases). Germline V lookup: CDR1 MGHRA, CDR2 YSYEKL. Deletions cut 3 bases from V and 3 bases from J, with 9 bases between. The CDR3 length is 13 residues. CDR3 region: CASSQTVYYEQYF. The CDR3, as DNA: TGCGCCAGCAGCCAGACAGTCTACTACGAGCAGTACTTC.

This sequence joins TRBV29-1 and TRBJ2-7, with 7 positions matching TRBD1. The CDR3 has 12 residues. Germline trimming cut 6 bases from V and 7 bases from J; bases unmatched to any gene: 9. The V gene's germline CDR1 is SQVTM and CDR2 ANQGSEA. DNA of the CDR3: TGCAGCGTATGGACAGGTCACAATGAGCAGTACTTC. It specifies CSVWTGHNEQYF.

This clonotype was seen only a few times. This sequence joins TRBV4-3 and TRBJ2-7; D remains ambiguous. The CDR3 sequence is 15 residues long. Germline CDR1 and CDR2: LGHNA and YSLEER. Trimming pared 0 bases from V and 3 bases from J, leaving 12 bases between. CDR3 residues: CASSQDPRPVYEQYF. The CDR3 region has the DNA TGCGCCAGCAGCCAAGATCCCCGGCCGGTCTACGAGCAGTACTTC.

This chain joins TRBV13 and TRBJ2-2; D uncertain. V lost 5 bases, J lost 5 bases, and 12 bases lay in between. Germline CDR1 and CDR2: PRHDT and FYEKMQ (reference sequence). There are 14 residues in the CDR3. The CDR3 nucleotides read TGTGCCAGCAGCACAGATCTGGGAACCGGGGAGCTGTTTTTT. Translated, it gives CASSTDLGTGELFF.

In its sample, this clonotype was seen a few times. The gene calls are TRBV11-2 and TRBJ2-7, with D tentatively TRBD1 (6 bases). This CDR3 contains 15 residues. The V end lost 6 bases, the J end lost 0 bases, and 15 bases lay between the germline ends. Looked up from germline, CDR1 is SGHAT and CDR2 is FQNNGV. The CDR3 sequence is CASSPDSPLSYEQYF. CDR3 DNA sequence: TGTGCCAGCAGTCCGGACAGCCCCCTCTCCTACGAGCAGTACTTC.